This T cell receptor beta chain was found in a study of T cells after yellow fever vaccination. Study overall: Preparation of fractions with low cell numbers was performed using SMART-Seq v4 Ultra Low Input.

The CDR3 totals 15 residues. Germline V gene sequence: CDR1 SGHDT, CDR2 YYEEEE. Trimming removed 6 bases from V and 5 bases from J; junction bases left unmatched: 8. TCRdb processed the 5' RACE reads anew with MiXCR; each CDR3 protein has one entry. In the table there are fewer than 400,000 distinct CDR3 sequences, about 11% of which are singletons. General observations from the study: Re-detected after boosting: most primary clones, 96% of CD4 and around 86% of CD8.

Points on this clonotype: Its antigen is as yet unknown.

The chain recombines TRBV5-6 with TRBJ1-5, with 10 positions matching TRBD1. This TCR was sampled from a man between 18 and 29 years old who received the YFV17D yellow fever vaccine. Sequencing used CD4+ T cells sorted from PBMCs, obtained 45 days after the yellow fever booster vaccination. CDR3 amino acids: CASTKTGGADQPQHF. The CDR3 DNA follows: TGTGCCAGCACCAAGACAGGGGGCGCGGATCAGCCCCAGCATTTT.